This is a list of T cell receptor beta chains from one sample in a study of T cell clusters in autoimmune cytopenias. TCRdb reprocessed the multiplex PCR reads; each CDR3 protein has one entry and no DNA is given. Its clone listing holds about 5,000 distinct CDR3 sequences. What was sequenced was peripheral blood. Receptors originate from a human donor with an autoimmune cytopenia or autoimmune hepatitis (not recorded which). Each CDR3 is given with its conserved first and last residue. The size entry is marked missing in some rows and otherwise reads once, few, many or a size class.

V,J,size,CDR3
TRBV14,TRBJ2-7,.,CASSSLTGAYKQYF
TRBV20-1,TRBJ2-5,.,CSASEFRGPRETQYF
TRBV15,TRBJ2-5,medium-sized,CATSRGQTETQYF
TRBV5-4,TRBJ2-2,.,CASSLGLARNTGELFF
TRBV18,TRBJ2-7,.,CASSPAGQGAYEQYF
TRBV5-4,TRBJ2-3,.,CASSRGGPGTSTDTQYF
TRBV18,TRBJ1-5,medium-sized,CASSGAGQGLNQPQHF
TRBV19,TRBJ2-2,medium-sized,CASSVQNTGELFF
TRBV12-3/TRBV12-4,TRBJ1-5,.,CASSSQGFDYQPQHF
TRBV4-2,TRBJ2-1,.,CASSQAPGTAYNEQFF
TRBV11-1,TRBJ2-1,.,CASRVSGGAYNEQFF
TRBV29-1,TRBJ1-3,medium-sized,CSGLRSGNTIYF
TRBV13,TRBJ2-3,medium-sized,CASSTRNADTQYF
TRBV19,TRBJ2-2,medium-sized,CASTERYTGELFF
TRBV6-1,TRBJ2-1,medium-sized,CASSAGTSANNEQFF
TRBV6-6,TRBJ2-3,medium-sized,CASSGQGLTDTQYF
TRBV29-1,TRBJ2-5,medium-sized,CSVEVAGEQETQYF
TRBV30,TRBJ2-7,medium-sized,CAWSVGGGGYEQYF
TRBV19,TRBJ2-2,medium-sized,CASSPRVPRVGELFF
TRBV15,TRBJ1-1,medium-sized,CATSRGGQGAPEAFF